These 16 T cell receptor beta chains originate from one sample sequenced in a study of stem cell transplantation in POMP-related autoinflammatory disease. Only in-frame clones appear in the TCRdb table, and some are missing; sequencing was by immunoSEQ multiplex PCR. The profile shows approximately 1,500 clones, 80% to 90% of them singletons. Sequencing used Tregs from PBMCs. The origin of the receptors is a human donor in good health.

The chain carries TRBV7-2 and TRBJ2-2, with no clear D. From germline, CDR1 is SGHTA and CDR2 FQGNSA. The CDR3 spans 11 residues. The V and J ends lost 8 bases and 2 bases respectively, with 3 bases between them. The CDR3 is CASFNTGELFF. As DNA, the CDR3 is TGTGCCAGCTTCAACACCGGGGAGCTGTTTTTT.

The rearrangement uses TRBV6-5 and TRBJ2-1; D unclear. V dropped 7 bases and J dropped 12 bases, with 13 bases sitting between them. CDR1 is MNHEY and CDR2 is SVGAGI in the germline V gene. This CDR3 has 11 residues. The CDR3 spells CASKSQALQFF. CDR3 coding DNA: TGTGCCAGCAAGAGCCAGGCGCTGCAGTTCTTC.

A single count supports this clone. One end of the junction does not line up with germline, which may come from a read error. The CDR3 sequence: CAWRAPSPTGINF. The DNA of the CDR3 is TGTGCCTGGAGAGCCCCCTCTCCGACAGGGATTAACTTC. V is TRBV30 and J is TRBJ1-2; 7 positions match TRBD1. The CDR3 consists of 13 residues. Germline V lookup: CDR1 GTSNPN, CDR2 SVGIG (reference sequence).

This clone was counted a few times. The chain links TRBV6-5 to TRBJ2-7; 13 bases are shared with TRBD2. V lost 5 bases, J lost 2 bases, and 3 bases stayed unmatched. The CDR3 is made up of 15 amino acids. Germline assignment: CDR1 MNHEY and CDR2 SVGAGI. The CDR3 region has the DNA TGTGCCAGCAGTACTGGGACTAGCGGGACCTACGAGCAGTACTTC. Translation gives CASSTGTSGTYEQYF.

This CDR3 is CASSYPPGTGNYGYTF. The CDR3 nucleotides are TGTGCCAGCAGTTACCCACCCGGGACAGGGAACTATGGCTACACCTTC. This sequence joins TRBV6-6 and TRBJ1-2; 9 nucleotides agree with TRBD1. After removal of 2 bases from V and 2 bases from J, the junction contained 6 bases not matched to a gene. The CDR3 consists of 16 residues. Germline V gene sequence: CDR1 MNHNY, CDR2 SVGAGI (reference sequence).

V is TRBV18 and J is TRBJ2-1; 9 bases map to TRBD2. This CDR3 has 15 residues. The V gene end was trimmed by 3 bases and the J gene end by 5 bases; junction bases not matched to a gene: 5. Germline assignment: CDR1 KGHSH and CDR2 LQKENI. CDR3 sequence: CASSPGLALNNEQFF. CDR3 DNA: TGTGCCAGCTCACCCGGACTAGCGTTAAACAATGAGCAGTTCTTC. Together with reference TRBV18 and TRBJ2-1, the CDR3 gives the full variable domain: NAGVMQNPRHLVRRRGQEARLRCSPMKGHSHVYWYRQLPEEGLKFMVYLQKENIIDESGMPKERFSAEFPKEGPSILRIQQVVRGDSAAYFCASSPGLALNNEQFFGPGTRLTVL.

The rearrangement joins TRBV2 to TRBJ2-3; either TRBD1 or TRBD2 may fit D (5 bases each). The CDR3 is 12 amino acids. The germline gives CDR1 SNHLY, CDR2 FYNNEI. Trimming shortened V by 8 bases and J by 6 bases, and 12 bases separated the two germline ends. This chain's CDR3 is CASRGDVDTQYF. Here the CDR3 DNA reads TGTGCCAGCCGAGGGGACGTCGATACGCAGTATTTT.

This clone was detected only once. The chain is built from TRBV6-5 and TRBJ1-1; TRBD1 matches at 8 bases. The CDR3 extends over 14 amino acids. V shed 5 bases and J 4 bases; nucleotides not matched to a gene: 6. The germline gives CDR1 MNHEY, CDR2 SVGAGI. The CDR3, as DNA: TGTGCCAGCAGTCGCGGACAGGGCGGCACTGAAGCTTTCTTT. This codes for CASSRGQGGTEAFF.

The gene calls are TRBV2 and TRBJ2-1; TRBD1 matches at 8 bases. The CDR3 runs to 15 residues. The germline V gene has CDR1 SNHLY and CDR2 FYNNEI. The ends lost 2 bases at V and 10 bases at J; junction bases unmatched: 10. The CDR3 region is CASSEWAGGSQEQFF. CDR3 nucleotide sequence: TGTGCCAGCAGTGAATGGGCAGGGGGCTCACAGGAGCAGTTCTTC.

CDR3 DNA: TGCGCCAGCAGCCACGTTTTGAAGAACACTGAAGCTTTCTTT. Protein product: CASSHVLKNTEAFF. This chain joins TRBV4-1 and TRBJ1-1; D ambiguous. This CDR3 is built from 14 residues. V was trimmed by 3 bases and J by 1 base, leaving 9 bases between them. Per germline, CDR1 MGHRA and CDR2 YSYEKL.

This chain's CDR3 is CASSVSLRDYEQYF. The CDR3 DNA reads as TGTGCCAGCAGCGTGTCACTCAGGGACTACGAGCAGTACTTC. This chain connects TRBV9 to TRBJ2-7, with D possibly matching TRBD1 (5 bases). Germline V gene sequence: CDR1 SGDLS, CDR2 YYNGEE. Trimming stripped 2 bases from V and 3 bases from J, with 12 bases between. The CDR3 has 14 amino acids. Full variable domain (rest looked up from reference TRBV9 and TRBJ2-7): DSGVTQTPKHLITATGQRVTLRCSPRSGDLSVYWYQQSLDQGLQFLIQYYNGEERAKGNILERFSAQQFPDLHSELNLSSLELGDSALYFCASSVSLRDYEQYFGPGTRLTVT.

The chain joins TRBV6-5 to TRBJ2-3, with 7 bases that match TRBD1. The CDR3 has 16 residues. CDR1 is MNHEY and CDR2 is SVGAGI in the germline V gene. The V and J ends lost 0 bases and 1 base, in that order; junction bases with no gene match: 4. CDR3 loop: CASSYSTGLGTDTQYF. The CDR3 DNA reads as TGTGCCAGCAGTTACTCGACAGGGCTGGGCACAGATACGCAGTATTTT.

The rearrangement uses TRBV28 and TRBJ1-1, with no clear D. V was pared by 6 bases and J by 1 base, with 6 bases between. The germline V gene has CDR1 MDHEN and CDR2 SYDVKM. The CDR3 spans 12 residues. CDR3 sequence reads: CASREGNTEAFF. CDR3 bases: TGTGCCAGCAGAGAGGGGAACACTGAAGCTTTCTTT.

The chain recombines TRBV7-3 with TRBJ2-1, with a tentative D call TRBD1 (6 bases). This CDR3 is built from 19 residues. The V end was cut by 1 base, the J end by 5 bases, with 24 bases between. Germline CDR1 reads SGHTA; CDR2 reads FQGTGA. CDR3 nucleotides: TGTGCCAGCAGCTTAATCCCGAGTACCGGGACACGAGGGGACAATGAGCAGTTCTTC. This translates into CASSLIPSTGTRGDNEQFF.

Only one count was recorded for this clone. V and J are TRBV7-2 and TRBJ2-1; D is unclear. V was clipped by 4 bases and J by 6 bases, with 10 bases between them. The CDR3 consists of 13 residues. The V gene's germline CDR1 is SGHTA and CDR2 FQGNSA. As DNA, the CDR3 is TGTGCCAGCAGCTCCTCTAGGGCCAATGAGCAGTTCTTC. It specifies CASSSSRANEQFF. Supplemented by reference TRBV7-2 and TRBJ2-1, the full variable domain reads GAGVSQSPSNKVTEKGKDVELRCDPISGHTALYWYRQSLGQGLEFLIYFQGNSAPDKSGLPSDRFSAERTGGSVSTLTIQRTQQEDSAVYLCASSSSRANEQFFGPGTRLTVL.

V gene TRBV7-8 combines with J gene TRBJ2-1; D is ambiguous. This CDR3 spans 15 amino acids. Germline CDR1 SGHVS, CDR2 FQNEAQ. The V end lost 1 base, the J end lost 10 bases, and 17 bases lay between the germline ends. The CDR3 bases are TGTGCCAGCAGCTTAGACATGGGATTTGTTCTCGAGCAGTTCTTC. Amino acids: CASSLDMGFVLEQFF.